The 18 T cell receptor beta chains below come from one sample, sequenced in a study of liver allograft versus peripheral blood T cells. Study in general: A comparison was made between T cell receptor repertoires in transplanted livers and those in recipients' peripheral blood.

TCRdb processed the reads anew with MiXCR; each CDR3 protein has one entry. The table lists 540 or so distinct CDR3 sequences, over 8% of them singletons. The receptors were gathered from a human patient who had a liver transplant. The graft donor may be the source of some T cells.

In its sample, this clonotype ranks as large (0.1 to 1%). J is TRBJ1-5 and V is TRBV19; 7 nucleotides agree with TRBD1. Germline V gene sequence: CDR1 LNHDA, CDR2 SQIVND (reference sequence). The CDR3 is 13 amino acids. V lost 6 bases, J lost 5 bases, and 4 bases stayed unmatched. CDR3 region: CASRKQGHQPQHF. The CDR3 DNA follows: TGTGCCAGTAGAAAACAGGGGCATCAGCCCCAGCATTTT.

This clonotype is classed as large. The CDR3, as DNA: TGTGCCAGCAGCTTGAACAGGAACTATGGCTACACCTTC. Translation gives CASSLNRNYGYTF. The rearrangement links TRBV5-6 to TRBJ1-2, with D possibly TRBD1 on 5 matching bases. Trimming removed 1 base at V and 2 bases at J, with 6 bases between. The CDR3 is made up of 13 amino acids. Germline CDR1 and CDR2: SGHDT and YYEEEE.

Comment on this clonotype: A clone one base away is much larger, so this may be a read error. The genes are TRBV5-6 and TRBJ1-5; 7 bases map to TRBD1. The CDR3 covers 16 residues. Looked up from germline, CDR1 is SGHDT and CDR2 is YYEEEE. With 5 bases clipped from V and 0 bases from J, the junction kept 8 bases outside the gene matches. The CDR3 loop is CASRLTGDYSNQPQHF. CDR3 sequence (DNA): TGTGCCAGCAGGCTTACAGGGGACTATAGCAATCAGCCCCAGCATTTT.

Judged by abundance, this clonotype is large (0.1 to 1%). The V and J genes are TRBV19 and TRBJ2-1; 8 nucleotides align to TRBD1. The CDR3 loop spans 14 amino acids. The germline V gene has CDR1 LNHDA and CDR2 SQIVND (reference sequence). V lost 4 bases and J lost 5; bases outside the gene matches: 4. CDR3 bases: TGTGCCAGTAGTACGCAGGGGGCGAACAATGAGCAGTTCTTC. This codes for CASSTQGANNEQFF. Filled out from reference TRBV19 and TRBJ2-1, the complete variable domain reads DGGITQSPKYLFRKEGQNVTLSCEQNLNHDAMYWYRQDPGQGLRLIYYSQIVNDFQKGDIAEGYSVSREKKESFPLTVTSAQKNPTAFYLCASSTQGANNEQFFGPGTRLTVL.

By sample fraction, this clonotype is large. The rearrangement uses TRBV29-1 and TRBJ2-3; D is undetermined. Germline assignment: CDR1 SQVTM and CDR2 ANQGSEA. The V and J ends lost 4 bases and 5 bases respectively, with 13 bases between them. The CDR3 sequence is 13 residues long. The CDR3 coding sequence is TGCAGCGTTGTGTTTCATCTGATAGATACGCAGTATTTT. Its protein product is CSVVFHLIDTQYF.

The CDR3 is CASSGTSNQPQHF. The CDR3 DNA is TGTGCCAGCAGTGGGACATCCAATCAGCCCCAGCATTTT. This chain joins TRBV2 and TRBJ1-5; the D gene is possibly TRBD1 (5 bases). CDR3 length: 13 amino acids. V was clipped by 4 bases and J by 3 bases, with 7 bases between them. The germline V gene has CDR1 SNHLY and CDR2 FYNNEI.

By sample share, this clonotype is large (0.1 to 1%). The rearrangement links TRBV27 to TRBJ2-7; the D gene is possibly TRBD1 (6 bases). Germline CDR1 MNHEY, CDR2 SMNVEV (reference sequence). The CDR3 totals 15 residues. Trimming took 6 bases from V and 0 from J, leaving 15 bases between them. The CDR3 DNA reads TGTGCCAGCAGCCTTAGACAGGATTCCTCCTACGAGCAGTACTTC. This encodes CASSLRQDSSYEQYF.

By share of the sample, this clonotype is medium-sized (0.01 to 0.1%). The chain uses TRBV30 and TRBJ1-5, with TRBD1 matching over 7 bases. Per the germline V gene, CDR1 is GTSNPN and CDR2 is SVGIG (reference sequence). V trimming: 3 bases; J trimming: 2 bases; junction bases outside the gene matches: 1. The CDR3 length is 13 residues. This CDR3 reads CAWRQGGNQPQHF. The CDR3 region has the DNA TGTGCCTGGAGGCAGGGGGGCAATCAGCCCCAGCATTTT. The variable domain in full, completed from reference TRBV30 and TRBJ1-5, reads SQTIHQWPATLVQPVGSPLSLECTVEGTSNPNLYWYRQAAGRGLQLLFYSVGIGQISSEVPQNLSASRPQDRQFILSSKKLLLSDSGFYLCAWRQGGNQPQHFGDGTRLSIL.

The rearrangement links TRBV18 to TRBJ1-4; D ambiguous. Trimming took 6 bases from V and 0 from J, leaving 14 bases between them. This CDR3 spans 16 amino acids. Germline V gene data show CDR1 as KGHSH and CDR2 as LQKENI. The CDR3 DNA sequence: TGTGCCAGCTCGCAAGCCGGGATCGCAACTAATGAAAAACTGTTTTTT. Its translation: CASSQAGIATNEKLFF. The variable domain in full, completed from reference TRBV18 and TRBJ1-4, reads NAGVMQNPRHLVRRRGQEARLRCSPMKGHSHVYWYRQLPEEGLKFMVYLQKENIIDESGMPKERFSAEFPKEGPSILRIQQVVRGDSAAYFCASSQAGIATNEKLFFGSGTQLSVL.

This chain links TRBV28 with TRBJ2-7; D perhaps matches TRBD2 (7 bases). Germline CDR1 is MDHEN and CDR2 is SYDVKM. Deletions cut 4 bases from V and 5 bases from J, with 18 bases between. CDR3 length: 15 residues. CDR3 bases: TGTGCCAGCAGTTCACCCCGGGGGGCGCGAGACGAGCAGTACTTC. Its protein product is CASSSPRGARDEQYF.

This clonotype is judged medium-sized (0.01 to 0.1%). The V call is TRBV12-3 or TRBV12-4, the J call TRBJ2-7; 8 bases fit TRBD2. Trimming removed 1 base from V and 6 bases from J; junction bases left unmatched: 14. The CDR3 consists of 17 residues. The CDR3 protein is CASSLGSSGLARVEQYF. As DNA, the CDR3 is TGTGCCAGCAGTTTAGGGTCTAGCGGGCTGGCTCGGGTCGAGCAGTACTTC.

This clonotype is judged large. The chain employs TRBV29-1 and TRBJ1-2, with 8 nucleotides matching TRBD1. V was clipped by 3 bases and J by 8 bases; unmatched bases: 5. Germline V lookup: CDR1 SQVTM, CDR2 ANQGSEA. The CDR3 sequence is 12 residues long. CDR3 sequence: CSVELTGVGYTF. The CDR3 DNA follows: TGCAGCGTTGAGCTGACAGGGGTCGGCTACACCTTC.

In its sample, this clonotype is large. The chain combines TRBV30 with TRBJ1-4; TRBD1 is a possible D gene (6 bases). There are 15 residues in the CDR3. CDR1 and CDR2 (germline): GTSNPN, SVGIG (reference sequence). V was trimmed by 2 bases and J by 3 bases, leaving 13 bases between them. Here the CDR3 DNA reads TGTGCCTGGAGTACATGGGGGGCGGCTAATGAAAAACTGTTTTTT. Its translation: CAWSTWGAANEKLFF. Based on the CDR3 plus reference TRBV30 and TRBJ1-4, the full variable domain is SQTIHQWPATLVQPVGSPLSLECTVEGTSNPNLYWYRQAAGRGLQLLFYSVGIGQISSEVPQNLSASRPQDRQFILSSKKLLLSDSGFYLCAWSTWGAANEKLFFGSGTQLSVL.

Regarding this clonotype: A much more abundant neighbour one base away suggests this may be a read error. CDR3 nucleotides: TGCAGTGCTAGCGCCGGCAATAAGCCCCAGCATTTT. Translating it yields CSASAGNKPQHF. The chain has TRBV20-1 and TRBJ1-5; D gene uncertain. From germline, CDR1 is DFQATT and CDR2 SNEGSKA (reference sequence). This CDR3 has 12 amino acids.

This clonotype is classed as large. The chain links TRBV18 to TRBJ2-1; 11 bases map to TRBD1. CDR3 length: 15 residues. CDR1 and CDR2 (germline): KGHSH, LQKENI. V trimming: 3 bases; J trimming: 7 bases; junction bases outside the gene matches: 5. The CDR3 sequence: CASSPRTGGSNEQFF. In DNA form, the CDR3 reads TGTGCCAGCTCACCTCGGACAGGGGGCTCGAATGAGCAGTTCTTC.

The V gene is TRBV2, the J gene TRBJ1-1; D gene ambiguous. The germline gives CDR1 SNHLY, CDR2 FYNNEI. This CDR3 contains 13 residues. Trimming shortened V by 1 base and J by 1 base, and 4 bases separated the two germline ends. In DNA form, the CDR3 reads TGTGCCAGCAGTGAAGTGGAGAACACTGAAGCTTTCTTT. The encoded protein is CASSEVENTEAFF.

By sample share, this clonotype is large. This chain links TRBV7-9 with TRBJ2-1, with TRBD2 matching 11 bases. CDR3 size: 17 residues. Trimming cost V 5 bases and J 4 bases; bases outside gene matches: 10. The V gene's germline CDR1 is SEHNR and CDR2 FQNEAQ (reference sequence). The CDR3 here is CASSISHLAGGYNEQFF. CDR3 bases: TGTGCCAGCAGCATCTCCCACCTAGCGGGGGGTTACAATGAGCAGTTCTTC.

By sample share, this clonotype is large. The chain carries TRBV28 and TRBJ2-1, with TRBD2 as a possible D gene (6 bases). This CDR3 is built from 13 residues. Germline CDR1 reads MDHEN; CDR2 reads SYDVKM. V lost 6 bases and J lost 6, with 12 bases in between. CDR3 sequence: CASRRTTLNEQFF. The CDR3 DNA sequence: TGTGCCAGCAGAAGGACTACCCTCAATGAGCAGTTCTTC.